This record concerns one TCR beta chain sequence. Libraries were prepared by immunoSEQ multiplex PCR; TCRdb keeps only in-frame clonotypes and omits some of them. Here the sample spans about 160,000 clones, over 85% being singletons. This entry comes from a study of blood T cell repertoires in COVID-19. This sequence originates from a woman aged 55-70 years with COVID-19, enrolled during active disease. Specimen: peripheral blood.

CDR3 sequence reads: CASTPREGLNSPLHF. The CDR3 DNA follows: TGTGCCAGTACCCCTCGGGAGGGCTTAAATTCACCCCTCCACTTT. J is TRBJ1-6 and V is TRBV19, with unresolved D. The V gene lost 7 bases and the J gene lost 7 bases, with 17 bases spanning the gap. CDR1 is LNHDA and CDR2 is SQIVND in the germline V gene (reference sequence). The CDR3 is 15 amino acids.